The 21 T cell receptor beta chains presented below share a single source sample, sequenced in a study of shared clonotypes between healthy human individuals. Some clones are missing from TCRdb's copy, which holds only in-frame ones; the method was immunoSEQ multiplex PCR. Of 850,000 to 1,200,000 clones in the sample, 65% to 80% were seen once. The sequenced sample consisted of memory CD4+ T cells sorted from blood. Subset reported: CD45RA-negative fraction. The receptors come from a man in his late teens or twenties in good health.

This rearrangement joins TRBV6-1 to TRBJ1-1; 9 positions agree with TRBD1. CDR3 size: 14 residues. J gave up 1 base and V 6 bases, and 3 bases lay outside the gene matches. CDR1 and CDR2 (germline): MNHNS, SASEGT. CDR3 nucleotides: TGTGCCAGCAGATGGGACAGGGCGAACACTGAAGCTTTCTTT. Amino acids: CASRWDRANTEAFF.

The rearrangement joins TRBV2 to TRBJ2-3; D not certain. Germline CDR1 reads SNHLY; CDR2 reads FYNNEI. Trimming took off 0 bases at V and 4 bases at J, with 17 bases between the two ends. This CDR3 is built from 17 residues. The CDR3 DNA reads TGTGCCAGCAGTGAAGCAGGTTGGGGATACAATGCAGATACGCAGTATTTT. Encoded protein: CASSEAGWGYNADTQYF.

The chain combines TRBV10-3 with TRBJ2-1, with 14 bases that match TRBD2. Germline V gene sequence: CDR1 ENHRY, CDR2 SYGVKD. The CDR3 runs 16 residues. Germline trimming cut 10 bases from V and 0 bases from J; bases unmatched to any gene: 5. The CDR3 reads CATRTSGGSSYNEQFF. Here the CDR3 DNA reads TGTGCCACCCGGACTAGCGGGGGGAGCTCCTACAATGAGCAGTTCTTC.

CDR3 loop: CASSSRPNGLPQYF. CDR3 nucleotide sequence: TGTGCCAGCAGCTCGCGCCCCAACGGTCTGCCCCAGTACTTC. The V and J genes are TRBV7-2 and TRBJ2-5; unclear D gene. CDR1 SGHTA and CDR2 FQGNSA come from the germline V gene. V lost 4 bases to trimming and J lost 9 bases, with 18 bases between them. The CDR3 runs to 14 residues.

V usage is TRBV10-3 and J usage is TRBJ1-3; D is uncertain. V lost 6 bases, J lost 0 bases, and 12 bases lay in between. Germline CDR1 reads ENHRY; CDR2 reads SYGVKD. The CDR3 is 15 amino acids. CDR3: CAIRAHGDSGNTIYF. CDR3 nucleotides: TGTGCCATCAGAGCTCACGGGGACTCTGGAAACACCATATATTTT.

A remark on this clone: At one end, the junction sequence differs from germline, possibly due to a read error. The chain combines TRBV28 with TRBJ2-7; 10 bases fit TRBD1. Looked up from germline, CDR1 is MDHEN and CDR2 is SYDVKM. The CDR3 runs to 14 residues. The CDR3 reads CASNLRGQGPEQYF. The CDR3 coding sequence is TGTGCCAGCAATTTAAGGGGACAGGGGCCCGAGCAGTACTTC.

The V and J genes are TRBV5-1 and TRBJ2-1; D not certain. Trimming shortened V by 0 bases and J by 10 bases, and 8 bases separated the two germline ends. The CDR3 spans 12 residues. Germline V gene sequence: CDR1 SGHRS, CDR2 YFSETQ. Here the CDR3 reads CASSLEAREQFF. The DNA of the CDR3 is TGCGCCAGCAGCTTGGAGGCGCGGGAGCAGTTCTTC.

V usage is TRBV2 and J usage is TRBJ1-2; D gene uncertain. Germline CDR1 SNHLY, CDR2 FYNNEI. V dropped 4 bases and J dropped 0 bases, with 6 bases sitting between them. The CDR3 runs 13 residues. The CDR3 nucleotides read TGTGCCAGCAGTGCCCTCCCTAACTATGGCTACACCTTC. Its translation is CASSALPNYGYTF.

Notes on this clone: This specimen includes other DNA sequences encoding the same CDR3. V gene TRBV6-1 combines with J gene TRBJ1-1, with 9 bases fitting TRBD1. The CDR3 length is 14 residues. CDR1 is MNHNS, CDR2 SASEGT, per germline. V lost 8 bases to trimming and J lost 5 bases; unmatched junction nucleotides: 9. In nucleotides, the CDR3 is TGTGCCAGCCGGGACAGGGCGTTAGGAACTGAAGCTTTCTTT. It translates to CASRDRALGTEAFF.

The CDR3 here is CASSEGRVNEQFF. Written as DNA, the CDR3 is TGTGCCAGCAGTGAGGGCAGGGTCAATGAGCAGTTCTTC. V and J are TRBV6-4 and TRBJ2-1, with a possible D match to TRBD1 (5 bases). The CDR3 is made up of 13 amino acids. The V gene lost 3 bases and the J gene lost 6 bases, with 9 bases spanning the gap. The germline V gene encodes CDR1 MRHNA and CDR2 SNTAGT.

The chain is built from TRBV7-6 and TRBJ1-5; D gene unclear. Trimming cost V 5 bases and J 0 bases, with 11 bases left between them. The CDR3 totals 15 residues. Looked up from germline, CDR1 is SGHVS and CDR2 is FNYEAQ. Here the CDR3 reads CASSPGVASNQPQHF. The CDR3 DNA follows: TGTGCCAGCAGCCCCGGAGTGGCTAGCAATCAGCCCCAGCATTTT.

The CDR3 nucleotides are TGCAGCGTTGAGCTGAGTGTGGCCCGCTACACCTTC. It yields the protein CSVELSVARYTF. The V call is TRBV29-1, the J call TRBJ1-2; no definite D call. Trimming shortened V by 3 bases and J by 9 bases, and 14 bases separated the two germline ends. This CDR3 has 12 amino acids. Germline CDR1 reads SQVTM; CDR2 reads ANQGSEA.

This clone was detected once. V gene TRBV7-9 combines with J gene TRBJ2-5, with TRBD1 identical over 8 bases. J gave up 5 bases and V 5 bases, and 13 bases lay outside the gene matches. Germline V lookup: CDR1 SEHNR, CDR2 FQNEAQ (reference sequence). CDR3 size: 16 residues. The CDR3 loop is CASSPGDRSDGETQYF. CDR3 in DNA: TGTGCCAGCAGCCCTGGGGACAGGTCAGATGGCGAGACCCAGTACTTC. The whole variable domain, remainder taken from reference TRBV7-9 and TRBJ2-5, is DTGVSQNPRHKITKRGQNVTFRCDPISEHNRLYWYRQTLGQGPEFLTYFQNEAQLEKSRLLSDRFSAERPKGSFSTLEIQRTEQGDSAMYLCASSPGDRSDGETQYFGPGTRLLVL.

The chain uses TRBV10-3 and TRBJ2-3; no firm D call. The CDR3 has 15 residues. The germline V and J ends were trimmed by 4 bases and 6 bases, with 17 bases remaining between them. Germline CDR1 and CDR2: ENHRY and SYGVKD. The CDR3 sequence is CAISGAVAMVDTQYF. In nucleotides, the CDR3 is TGTGCCATCAGTGGGGCAGTGGCAATGGTGGATACGCAGTATTTT.

CDR3 in DNA: TGTGCCAGCAGCCGAACCGGACAAACGAACACTGAAGCTTTCTTT. Protein: CASSRTGQTNTEAFF. The chain has TRBV11-2 and TRBJ1-1, with D maybe TRBD1 (5 bases). CDR3 size: 15 residues. Trimming took 5 bases from V and 1 from J, leaving 14 bases between them. Germline CDR1 SGHAT, CDR2 FQNNGV.

This clone has at least ten counts. The V and J genes are TRBV2 and TRBJ2-7; possibly TRBD1 for D (7 bases). V lost 6 bases to trimming and J lost 3 bases, with 12 bases between them. Germline V gives CDR1 SNHLY, CDR2 FYNNEI. The CDR3 runs 13 residues. For the CDR3, the DNA is TGTGCCAGCAGGGAGGGACAGTTCTACGAGCAGTACTTC. This sequence encodes CASREGQFYEQYF. Full variable domain (outside the CDR3, taken from reference TRBV2 and TRBJ2-7): EPEVTQTPSHQVTQMGQEVILRCVPISNHLYFYWYRQILGQKVEFLVSFYNNEISEKSEIFDDQFSVERPDGSNFTLKIRSTKLEDSAMYFCASREGQFYEQYFGPGTRLTVT.

V and J are TRBV27 and TRBJ2-4; 14 bases are shared with TRBD2. The CDR3 length is 17 residues. V shed 5 bases, J shed 7 bases, and the junction held 10 bases outside the gene matches. Per the germline V gene, CDR1 is MNHEY and CDR2 is SMNVEV (reference sequence). The CDR3 DNA sequence: TGTGCCAGCAGTCCCCGACTAGCGGGGGGGCATGGGAACATTCAGTACTTC. It codes for CASSPRLAGGHGNIQYF.

This chain uses TRBV9 with TRBJ2-3, with TRBD2 matching over 10 bases. The CDR3 spans 16 residues. The germline CDR1 and CDR2 sequences are SGDLS and YYNGEE. V shed 0 bases and J 6 bases; nucleotides not matched to a gene: 7. This CDR3 is CASSVVPSGRPDTQYF. CDR3 DNA sequence: TGTGCCAGCAGCGTAGTTCCTAGCGGGAGACCCGATACGCAGTATTTT. Based on the CDR3 plus reference TRBV9 and TRBJ2-3, the full variable domain is DSGVTQTPKHLITATGQRVTLRCSPRSGDLSVYWYQQSLDQGLQFLIQYYNGEERAKGNILERFSAQQFPDLHSELNLSSLELGDSALYFCASSVVPSGRPDTQYFGPGTRLTVL.

V usage is TRBV19 and J usage is TRBJ1-1; tentative D call: TRBD1 (5 bases). This CDR3 contains 13 residues. The V gene's germline CDR1 is LNHDA and CDR2 SQIVND (reference sequence). V was trimmed by 6 bases and J by 5 bases, leaving 13 bases between them. The CDR3 spells CASRADSYTEAFF. The DNA for the CDR3 is TGTGCCAGTAGGGCCGACAGTTATACTGAAGCTTTCTTT.

This clone was recorded only once. V usage is TRBV6-1 and J usage is TRBJ1-1; D is undetermined. From germline, CDR1 is MNHNS and CDR2 SASEGT. Trimming cost V 5 bases and J 7 bases, with 11 bases left between them. The CDR3 covers 12 residues. Written as DNA, the CDR3 is TGTGCCAGCAGTCCACTAGGCGATGAAGCTTTCTTT. Translation: CASSPLGDEAFF.

The V and J genes are TRBV5-1 and TRBJ2-1; 8 nucleotides match TRBD1. The germline V gene has CDR1 SGHRS and CDR2 YFSETQ. This CDR3 contains 14 residues. V shed 4 bases and J 10 bases; nucleotides not matched to a gene: 10. The CDR3 here is CASSDTGGIVEQFF. In nucleotides, the CDR3 is TGCGCCAGCAGCGACACAGGGGGAATAGTCGAGCAGTTCTTC.